This T cell receptor (beta chain) was profiled in a study of Ad26.COV2.S vaccination and SARS-CoV-2 variants. Sequenced by immunoSEQ multiplex PCR; TCRdb stores in-frame clones only, minus some. The table includes 300,000 to 350,000 clones, 86% detected once. Treatment described: some 20 received Ad26.COV2.S at low or high dose, single or two shots; 5 received placebo; per-sample allocation not given. Day 63 following the first vaccine or placebo injection was when the samples were taken. Germline CDR1 is MNHEY and CDR2 is SVGAGI. Trimming cost V 10 bases and J 7 bases, with 19 bases left between them. This CDR3 has 14 residues.

The chain joins TRBV6-5 to TRBJ1-4; D not certain. The specimen was peripheral blood, collected in a trial of Ad26.COV2.S vaccine versus placebo. This clonotype was obtained from a person between 18 and 59 years old who received the Ad26.COV2.S COVID-19 vaccine or a placebo. The CDR3 sequence is CATLNWGIGEKLFF. The CDR3 DNA reads as TGTGCCACCTTAAACTGGGGAATTGGTGAAAAACTGTTTTTT.